These 32 T cell receptor beta chains share one sample of origin, sequenced in a study of blood T cell repertoires in COVID-19. The protocol was immunoSEQ multiplex PCR, while the TCRdb copy is restricted to in-frame clones and leaves out a portion. Of some 110,000 clones listed, about 85% are singletons. Sequenced input: peripheral blood. The receptors originated from a man aged 40-49 years with acute or convalescent COVID-19.

The chain joins TRBV19 to TRBJ1-5; D may be TRBD1 (6 bases). The CDR3 has 15 amino acids. From germline, CDR1 is LNHDA and CDR2 SQIVND (reference sequence). Trimming took off 6 bases at V and 2 bases at J, with 14 bases between the two ends. The CDR3 coding sequence is TGTGCCAGTAGCCAGGGGTCGACGGGCAATCAGCCCCAGCATTTT. Protein product: CASSQGSTGNQPQHF.

This rearrangement joins TRBV15 to TRBJ1-1; tentatively, D is TRBD1 (5 bases). Trimming removed 8 bases from V and 5 bases from J, with 15 bases in between. The CDR3 is 13 residues long. CDR1 and CDR2 (germline): LNHNV, YYDKDF (reference sequence). CDR3 loop: CATERGQSTEAFF. The CDR3 nucleotides are TGTGCCACCGAAAGGGGCCAGTCGACTGAAGCTTTCTTT.

This chain links TRBV29-1 with TRBJ2-3, with a tentative D call TRBD1 (6 bases). The CDR3 runs 16 residues. The germline CDR1 and CDR2 sequences are SQVTM and ANQGSEA. V was cut by 7 bases and J by 0 bases, with 20 bases left in between. CDR3 residues: CSARDTRKASTDTQYF. Written as DNA, the CDR3 is TGCAGCGCCCGGGACACCAGGAAAGCTAGCACAGATACGCAGTATTTT.

The CDR3 region has the DNA TGTGCCAGCTCACCGACGGCAGGGGACATTCAGTACTTC. Protein product: CASSPTAGDIQYF. V usage is TRBV18 and J usage is TRBJ2-4; perhaps TRBD1 as D (6 bases). This CDR3 contains 13 residues. CDR1 and CDR2 from the germline V gene are KGHSH and LQKENI. Trimming removed 3 bases at V and 8 bases at J, with 11 bases between.

V and J are TRBV25-1 and TRBJ1-1; D not certain. The germline V gene encodes CDR1 MGHDK and CDR2 SYGVNS. V lost 3 bases to trimming and J lost 1 base, with 6 bases between them. The CDR3 contains 13 residues. The CDR3 loop reads CASSDRGNTEAFF. CDR3 nucleotide sequence: TGTGCCAGCAGTGACAGAGGGAACACTGAAGCTTTCTTT.

This clone appeared once. The sample contains more than one DNA sequence encoding this CDR3. The chain recombines TRBV7-2 with TRBJ1-2; 7 bases match TRBD1. The ends lost 3 bases at V and 5 bases at J; junction bases unmatched: 0. The germline V gene has CDR1 SGHTA and CDR2 FQGNSA. CDR3 length: 12 amino acids. The CDR3, as DNA: TGTGCCAGCAGCTTGGGACAGTATGGCTACACCTTC. Translating gives CASSLGQYGYTF.

This rearrangement joins TRBV7-2 to TRBJ1-3, with 8 positions matching TRBD1. This CDR3 has 15 amino acids. Germline V gene sequence: CDR1 SGHTA, CDR2 FQGNSA. J lost 4 bases, V lost 5 bases, and 7 bases had no gene match. This CDR3 is CASSHRQGRGNTIYF. The CDR3 DNA reads TGTGCCAGCAGCCATAGACAGGGGCGGGGAAACACCATATATTTT.

CDR3 region: CASSLVSQGGHNEQFF. CDR3 DNA: TGTGCCAGCAGCTTAGTATCCCAGGGCGGCCACAATGAGCAGTTCTTC. V is TRBV7-2 and J is TRBJ2-1; tentatively, D is TRBD1 (5 bases). The V gene's germline CDR1 is SGHTA and CDR2 FQGNSA. V dropped 1 base and J dropped 5 bases, with 15 bases sitting between them. The CDR3 consists of 16 residues.

This sequence joins TRBV5-6 and TRBJ2-4; tentative D call: TRBD1 (5 bases). The CDR3 has 15 amino acids. Germline V CDR1 and CDR2: SGHDT, YYEEEE. The V end was cut by 0 bases, the J end by 4 bases, with 11 bases between. The CDR3 here is CASSLAGYTKNIQYF. The CDR3 region has the DNA TGTGCCAGCAGCTTGGCAGGGTATACGAAAAACATTCAGTACTTC.

The chain combines TRBV10-1 with TRBJ1-4; 11 bases agree with TRBD1. The CDR3 runs 19 residues. V gave up 6 bases and J gave up 0 bases; unmatched junction bases: 12. Germline-derived CDR1 and CDR2 are WNHNN and SYGVQD (reference sequence). This CDR3 is CASRDNPGTGGPTNEKLFF. In DNA, the CDR3 is TGCGCCAGCAGGGACAACCCCGGGACAGGGGGACCAACTAATGAAAAACTGTTTTTT.

This rearrangement joins TRBV18 to TRBJ1-1; 7 bases align to TRBD1. Looked up from germline, CDR1 is KGHSH and CDR2 is LQKENI. This CDR3 region has 13 residues. The junction had 4 bases not matched to a gene; V was cut back by 4 bases and J by 5 bases. The CDR3 protein is CASSRQGRTEAFF. The CDR3 DNA reads as TGTGCCAGCTCACGACAGGGTAGGACTGAAGCTTTCTTT. The full variable domain, with the rest looked up from reference TRBV18 and TRBJ1-1, is NAGVMQNPRHLVRRRGQEARLRCSPMKGHSHVYWYRQLPEEGLKFMVYLQKENIIDESGMPKERFSAEFPKEGPSILRIQQVVRGDSAAYFCASSRQGRTEAFFGQGTRLTVV.

This clone was seen a handful of times. The chain recombines TRBV20-1 with TRBJ2-1; D unclear. Germline-derived CDR1 and CDR2 are DFQATT and SNEGSKA (reference sequence). The CDR3 covers 9 residues. CDR3 nucleotides: TGCGGGTCACACGGGGAGCAGTTCTTC. Its protein product is CGSHGEQFF.

This sequence joins TRBV6-1 and TRBJ2-3; TRBD2 matches 10 bases. Germline CDR1 reads MNHNS; CDR2 reads SASEGT. This CDR3 has 16 residues. V lost 4 bases and J lost 6; bases outside the gene matches: 10. The CDR3 is CASSVGRTSGGDTQYF. CDR3 sequence (DNA): TGTGCCAGCAGTGTAGGGCGGACTAGCGGAGGGGATACGCAGTATTTT.

This clone turned up a few times. The junction does not match germline at one end; this may be a read error. The chain combines TRBV2 with TRBJ1-5; TRBD1 matches 7 bases. This CDR3 region has 17 residues. CDR1 is SNHLY and CDR2 is FYNNEI in the germline V gene. The DNA of the CDR3 is TGTGCCAGCAGAGAAGGGGGCGTTTTATGGGGCAATCAGCCCCAGCATTTT. Translation: CASREGGVLWGNQPQHF.

The chain joins TRBV7-6 to TRBJ2-7; D gene ambiguous. With 3 bases removed from V and 5 bases from J, the gap between germline ends came to 11 bases. Per germline, CDR1 SGHVS and CDR2 FNYEAQ. The CDR3 is 13 amino acids. The CDR3 DNA reads TGTGCCAGCAGCTTGATCCCTAGAGACGAGCAGTACTTC. Protein product: CASSLIPRDEQYF.

V usage is TRBV28 and J usage is TRBJ1-2, with 10 nucleotides matching TRBD1. V lost 4 bases and J lost 1; bases outside the gene matches: 12. Germline V CDR1 and CDR2: MDHEN, SYDVKM. CDR3 length: 18 amino acids. DNA of the CDR3: TGTGCCAGCAGTTCGACCTCGCTGGGACAGGGGATTAACTATGGCTACACCTTC. Protein: CASSSTSLGQGINYGYTF.

In nucleotides, the CDR3 is TGCGCCAGCTTCTCAGATACCAAACCCACAGATACGCAGTATTTT. This translates into CASFSDTKPTDTQYF. The V and J genes are TRBV10-1 and TRBJ2-3; D not resolved. This CDR3 has 15 amino acids. The V gene lost 8 bases and the J gene lost 2 bases, with 17 bases spanning the gap. Germline CDR1 is WNHNN and CDR2 is SYGVQD (reference sequence).

This clone was counted only a few times. The genes are TRBV28 and TRBJ1-5; no clear D. The CDR3 covers 13 residues. V dropped 7 bases and J dropped 3 bases, with 10 bases sitting between them. Germline loops: CDR1 MDHEN, CDR2 SYDVKM. This chain's CDR3 is CASTLNSNQPQHF. CDR3 coding DNA: TGTGCCAGCACCCTAAACTCCAATCAGCCCCAGCATTTT.

The V and J genes are TRBV18 and TRBJ1-4; 11 bases match TRBD1. Trimming removed 2 bases from V and 7 bases from J; junction bases left unmatched: 3. The V gene's germline CDR1 is KGHSH and CDR2 LQKENI. The length of the CDR3 is 15 residues. CDR3 coding DNA: TGTGCCAGCTCACCAGCCGGGACAGGGGGTGAAAAACTGTTTTTT. As protein: CASSPAGTGGEKLFF.

V usage is TRBV2 and J usage is TRBJ2-3, with TRBD2 identical over 12 bases. In germline, CDR1 is SNHLY, CDR2 FYNNEI. The CDR3 spans 14 residues. V lost 4 bases and J lost 5; bases outside the gene matches: 1. The CDR3 DNA is TGTGCCAGCAGTGCTAGCGGGGGGGGAGATACGCAGTATTTT. It yields the protein CASSASGGGDTQYF. Full variable domain (remainder filled in from reference TRBV2 and TRBJ2-3): EPEVTQTPSHQVTQMGQEVILRCVPISNHLYFYWYRQILGQKVEFLVSFYNNEISEKSEIFDDQFSVERPDGSNFTLKIRSTKLEDSAMYFCASSASGGGDTQYFGPGTRLTVL.

The gene calls are TRBV12-5 and TRBJ1-1, with TRBD1 matching over 8 bases. V shed 6 bases and J 1 base; nucleotides not matched to a gene: 1. CDR1 and CDR2 (germline): LGHNT, FRNRAP. The CDR3 contains 13 residues. The CDR3 protein is CASGQGANTEAFF. In DNA form, the CDR3 reads TGTGCTAGTGGCCAGGGGGCGAACACTGAAGCTTTCTTT.

This chain joins TRBV27 and TRBJ2-2; TRBD2 might be the D (6 bases). Germline CDR1 MNHEY, CDR2 SMNVEV (reference sequence). The CDR3 is 15 residues long. Deletions cut 8 bases from V and 4 bases from J, with 17 bases between. CDR3: CASSAVGGRTGELFF. CDR3 in DNA: TGTGCCAGCTCCGCCGTGGGGGGTCGCACCGGGGAGCTGTTTTTT.

This sequence joins TRBV28 and TRBJ2-5; 7 nucleotides match TRBD1. The CDR3 has 14 residues. Germline CDR1 is MDHEN and CDR2 is SYDVKM. Trimming took 2 bases from V and 5 from J; bases not matched to a gene: 5. The CDR3 loop reads CASSLRGGSETQYF. The DNA for the CDR3 is TGTGCCAGCAGTTTAAGAGGGGGCAGCGAGACCCAGTACTTC.

The chain recombines TRBV30 with TRBJ2-4, with TRBD1 matching 8 bases. After removal of 0 bases from V and 7 bases from J, the junction contained 2 bases not matched to a gene. The CDR3 sequence is 13 residues long. Looked up from germline, CDR1 is GTSNPN and CDR2 is SVGIG (reference sequence). The CDR3 here is CAWSVQGVNIQYF. CDR3 nucleotide sequence: TGTGCCTGGAGTGTACAGGGGGTTAACATTCAGTACTTC.

This chain connects TRBV7-9 to TRBJ2-7; 8 nucleotides align to TRBD2. Trimming removed 1 base from V and 2 bases from J; junction bases left unmatched: 7. CDR3 length: 16 residues. Germline assignment: CDR1 SEHNR and CDR2 FQNEAQ (reference sequence). CDR3 region: CASSLGRGAGAYEQYF. The DNA for the CDR3 is TGTGCCAGCAGCTTAGGTCGAGGAGCGGGAGCCTACGAGCAGTACTTC.

J is TRBJ2-7 and V is TRBV29-1; D perhaps matches TRBD1 (6 bases). Germline-derived CDR1 and CDR2 are SQVTM and ANQGSEA. Trimming removed 4 bases from V and 4 bases from J, with 14 bases in between. The CDR3 contains 13 residues. CDR3 amino acids: CSVARGAGYEQYF. In DNA, the CDR3 is TGCAGCGTTGCCAGGGGCGCAGGGTACGAGCAGTACTTC.

This chain connects TRBV2 to TRBJ2-2, with TRBD1 matching 8 bases. The length of the CDR3 is 14 residues. V lost 9 bases to trimming and J lost 6 bases; unmatched junction nucleotides: 9. The germline V gene has CDR1 SNHLY and CDR2 FYNNEI. CDR3 nucleotide sequence: TGTGCCAGTAGGGACAGGCTATCGGCCGGGGAGCTGTTTTTT. Its protein product is CASRDRLSAGELFF.

The V call is TRBV7-2, the J call TRBJ1-5, with D unclear. The length of the CDR3 is 13 residues. Germline loops: CDR1 SGHTA, CDR2 FQGNSA. Trimming removed 5 bases at V and 1 base at J, with 6 bases between. The CDR3 here is CASSKQSNQPQHF. In DNA form, the CDR3 reads TGTGCCAGCAGCAAACAGAGCAATCAGCCCCAGCATTTT.

This clone has a handful of counts. The gene calls are TRBV23-1 and TRBJ1-1, with D possibly TRBD1 on 6 matching bases. TRBV23-1 is noted as an ORF with a role that remains uncertain. Trimming took 0 bases from V and 5 from J, leaving 16 bases between them. The CDR3 covers 16 residues. In nucleotides, the CDR3 is TGCGCCAGCAGTCAATCGTTTCGGGGGGCCGGGACTGAAGCTTTCTTT. It codes for CASSQSFRGAGTEAFF.

The CDR3 region has the DNA TGTGCCACCAGTGATTTTCGGAGCTCCTACAATGAGCAGTTCTTC. It codes for CATSDFRSSYNEQFF. This sequence joins TRBV24-1 and TRBJ2-1; the D is unclear. Germline loops: CDR1 KGHDR, CDR2 SFDVKD. The CDR3 totals 15 residues. The V end was cut by 1 base, the J end by 0 bases, with 6 bases between.

J is TRBJ1-1 and V is TRBV18; 7 positions agree with TRBD1. J was trimmed by 1 base and V by 5 bases; bases with no gene match: 4. The V gene's germline CDR1 is KGHSH and CDR2 LQKENI. The CDR3 loop spans 14 amino acids. The chain's CDR3 is CASSSTGKNTEAFF. The CDR3 region has the DNA TGTGCCAGCTCATCGACAGGGAAGAACACTGAAGCTTTCTTT.

J is TRBJ1-4 and V is TRBV6-5; D remains unclear. Trimming pared 7 bases from V and 4 bases from J, leaving 13 bases between. Per germline, CDR1 MNHEY and CDR2 SVGAGI. The CDR3 length is 14 residues. CDR3 bases: TGTGCCAGCAATCGAGGAACTTTTAATGAAAAACTGTTTTTT. Its protein is CASNRGTFNEKLFF.